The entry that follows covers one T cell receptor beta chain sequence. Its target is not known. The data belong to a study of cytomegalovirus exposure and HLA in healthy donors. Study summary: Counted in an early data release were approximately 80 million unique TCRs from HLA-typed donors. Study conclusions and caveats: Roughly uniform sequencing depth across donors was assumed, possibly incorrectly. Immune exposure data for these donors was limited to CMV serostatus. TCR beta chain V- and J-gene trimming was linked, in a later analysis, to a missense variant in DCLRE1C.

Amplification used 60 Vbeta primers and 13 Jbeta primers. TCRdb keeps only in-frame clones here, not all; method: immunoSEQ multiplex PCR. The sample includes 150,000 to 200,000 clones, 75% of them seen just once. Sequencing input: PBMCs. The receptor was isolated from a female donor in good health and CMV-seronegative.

The CDR3 DNA sequence: TGTGCCAGCACCAAGGGTTATCGGGAGACCACTGAAGCTTTCTTT. Protein: CASTKGYRETTEAFF. This sequence joins TRBV9 and TRBJ1-1; D not certain. V was pared by 6 bases and J by 4 bases, with 19 bases between. The length of the CDR3 is 15 residues. Germline V gives CDR1 SGDLS, CDR2 YYNGEE. Complete variable domain (other parts from reference TRBV9 and TRBJ1-1): DSGVTQTPKHLITATGQRVTLRCSPRSGDLSVYWYQQSLDQGLQFLIQYYNGEERAKGNILERFSAQQFPDLHSELNLSSLELGDSALYFCASTKGYRETTEAFFGQGTRLTVV.